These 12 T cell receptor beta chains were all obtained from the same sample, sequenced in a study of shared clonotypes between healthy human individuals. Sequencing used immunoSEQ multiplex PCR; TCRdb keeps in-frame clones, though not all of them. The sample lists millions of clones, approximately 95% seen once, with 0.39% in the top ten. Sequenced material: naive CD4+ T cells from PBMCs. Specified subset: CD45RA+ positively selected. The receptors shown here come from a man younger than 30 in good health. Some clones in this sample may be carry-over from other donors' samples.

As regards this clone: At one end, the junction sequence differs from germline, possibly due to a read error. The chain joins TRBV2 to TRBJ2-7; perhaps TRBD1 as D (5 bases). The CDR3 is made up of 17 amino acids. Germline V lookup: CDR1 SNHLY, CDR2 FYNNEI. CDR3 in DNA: TGTGCCAGCATTGAAGTCGGATCGGCCAGGGCATCCTACGAGCAGTACTTC. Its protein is CASIEVGSARASYEQYF.

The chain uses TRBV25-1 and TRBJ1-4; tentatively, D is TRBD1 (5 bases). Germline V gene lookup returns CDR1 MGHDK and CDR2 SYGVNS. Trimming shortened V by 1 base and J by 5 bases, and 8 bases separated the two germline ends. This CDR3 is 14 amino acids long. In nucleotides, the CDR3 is TGTGCCAGCAGTGAATCCAGGGCAAATGAAAAACTGTTTTTT. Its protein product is CASSESRANEKLFF.

The CDR3 loop reads CSGHNREQFF. The DNA of the CDR3 is TGCAGCGGGCACAACAGGGAGCAGTTCTTC. V and J are TRBV29-1 and TRBJ2-1, with a tentative D call TRBD1 (5 bases). The CDR3 extends over 10 amino acids. Deletions cut 7 bases from V and 10 bases from J, with 11 bases between. In germline, CDR1 is SQVTM, CDR2 ANQGSEA.

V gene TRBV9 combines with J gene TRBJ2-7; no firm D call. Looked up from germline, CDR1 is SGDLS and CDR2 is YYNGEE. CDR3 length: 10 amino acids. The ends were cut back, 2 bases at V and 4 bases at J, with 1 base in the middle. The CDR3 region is CASSVYEQYF. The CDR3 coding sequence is TGTGCCAGCAGCGTTTACGAGCAGTACTTC. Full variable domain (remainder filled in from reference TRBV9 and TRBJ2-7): DSGVTQTPKHLITATGQRVTLRCSPRSGDLSVYWYQQSLDQGLQFLIQYYNGEERAKGNILERFSAQQFPDLHSELNLSSLELGDSALYFCASSVYEQYFGPGTRLTVT.

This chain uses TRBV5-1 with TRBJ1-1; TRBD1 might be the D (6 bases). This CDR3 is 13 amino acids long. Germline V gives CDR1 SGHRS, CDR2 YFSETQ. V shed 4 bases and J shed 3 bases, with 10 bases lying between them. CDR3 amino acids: CASSEGVDTEAFF. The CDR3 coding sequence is TGCGCCAGCAGCGAGGGGGTAGACACTGAAGCTTTCTTT.

In nucleotides, the CDR3 is TGTGCCAGTAGTATTCCGGGTTCGGATCAGCCCCAGCATTTT. This codes for CASSIPGSDQPQHF. The chain employs TRBV19 and TRBJ1-5; D unclear. The germline CDR1 and CDR2 sequences are LNHDA and SQIVND (reference sequence). V lost 3 bases and J lost 5, with 11 bases in between. The CDR3 loop spans 14 amino acids.

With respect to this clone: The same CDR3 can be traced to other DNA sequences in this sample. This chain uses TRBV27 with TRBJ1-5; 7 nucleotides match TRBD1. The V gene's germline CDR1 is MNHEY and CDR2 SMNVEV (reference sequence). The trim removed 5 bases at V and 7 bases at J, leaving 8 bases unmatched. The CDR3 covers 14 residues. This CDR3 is CASSLRPGGQPQHF. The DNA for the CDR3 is TGTGCCAGCAGTCTCCGCCCAGGGGGACAGCCCCAGCATTTT.

CDR3 sequence reads: CASSGGTALSYEQYF. The CDR3 DNA follows: TGTGCCAGCAGCGGCGGGACAGCACTCTCCTACGAGCAGTACTTC. This chain connects TRBV7-2 to TRBJ2-7, with a tentative D call TRBD1 (7 bases). This CDR3 spans 15 amino acids. Trimming stripped 5 bases from V and 0 bases from J, with 14 bases between. Germline lookup yields CDR1 SGHTA and CDR2 FQGNSA.

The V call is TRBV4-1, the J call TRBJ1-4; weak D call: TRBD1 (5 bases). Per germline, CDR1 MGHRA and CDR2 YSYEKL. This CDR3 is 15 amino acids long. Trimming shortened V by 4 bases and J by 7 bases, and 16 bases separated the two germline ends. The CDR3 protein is CASSLSRGGSEKLFF. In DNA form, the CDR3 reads TGCGCCAGCAGCCTTAGTAGGGGTGGGAGTGAAAAACTGTTTTTT.

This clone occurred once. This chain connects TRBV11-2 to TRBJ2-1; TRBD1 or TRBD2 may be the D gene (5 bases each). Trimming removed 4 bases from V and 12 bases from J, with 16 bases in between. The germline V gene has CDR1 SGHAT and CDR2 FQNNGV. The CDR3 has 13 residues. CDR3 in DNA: TGTGCCAGCAGCTCCGGGACCCCGCTACCGCAGTTCTTC. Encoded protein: CASSSGTPLPQFF.

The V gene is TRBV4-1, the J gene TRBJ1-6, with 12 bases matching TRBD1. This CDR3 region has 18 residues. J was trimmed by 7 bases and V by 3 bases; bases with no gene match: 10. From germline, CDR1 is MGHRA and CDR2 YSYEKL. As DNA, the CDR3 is TGCGCCAGCAGCCAGGACGGGACAGGGGGCAGTAGGAATTCACCCCTCCACTTT. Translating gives CASSQDGTGGSRNSPLHF.

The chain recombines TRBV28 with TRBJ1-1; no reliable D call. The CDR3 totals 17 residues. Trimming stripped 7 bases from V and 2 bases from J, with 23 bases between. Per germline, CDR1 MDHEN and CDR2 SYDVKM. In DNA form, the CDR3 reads TGTGCCAGCAAGGCCGTCCCCGGGCCACGCTTTAACACTGAAGCTTTCTTT. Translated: CASKAVPGPRFNTEAFF.